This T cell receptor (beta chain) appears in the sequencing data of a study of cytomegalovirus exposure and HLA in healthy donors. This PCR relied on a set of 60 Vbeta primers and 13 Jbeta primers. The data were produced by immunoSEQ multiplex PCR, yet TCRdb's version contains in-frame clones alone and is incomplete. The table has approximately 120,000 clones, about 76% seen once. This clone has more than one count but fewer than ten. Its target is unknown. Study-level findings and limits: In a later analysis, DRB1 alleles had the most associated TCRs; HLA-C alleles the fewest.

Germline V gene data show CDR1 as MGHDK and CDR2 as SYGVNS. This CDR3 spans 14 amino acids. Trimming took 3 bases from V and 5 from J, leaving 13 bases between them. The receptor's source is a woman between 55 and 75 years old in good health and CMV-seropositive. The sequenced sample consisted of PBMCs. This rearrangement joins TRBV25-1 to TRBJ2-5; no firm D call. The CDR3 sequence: CASSDHQLRETQYF. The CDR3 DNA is TGTGCCAGCAGTGATCACCAACTGAGGGAGACCCAGTACTTC.